This passage covers 2 T cell receptor beta chains from one sample sequenced in a study of T cells expressing NK-cell markers. From its re-call of the 5' RACE reads, TCRdb lists each CDR3 protein once, without DNA. This sample contains hundreds of thousands of distinct CDR3 sequences. Sequencing used blood T cells: a sorted CD56 or NKG2C T cell subset, CD4+ or CD8+ T cells, or bulk PBMC T cells (not recorded which). The receptors shown here come from a man aged 18 to 29 in good health.

The chain has TRBV20-1 and TRBJ2-7; the TCRdb D gene call, TRBD2, has no DNA to confirm it. Germline V CDR1 and CDR2: DFQATT, SNEGSKA (reference sequence). The CDR3 totals 12 residues. This CDR3 reads CSARRSGGEQYF.

This chain connects TRBV20-1 to TRBJ2-1; with no DNA, the TCRdb D assignment of TRBD2 cannot be verified. CDR1 is DFQATT, CDR2 SNEGSKA, per germline (reference sequence). The CDR3 loop spans 14 amino acids. This CDR3 reads CSARGTSGSGEQFF.